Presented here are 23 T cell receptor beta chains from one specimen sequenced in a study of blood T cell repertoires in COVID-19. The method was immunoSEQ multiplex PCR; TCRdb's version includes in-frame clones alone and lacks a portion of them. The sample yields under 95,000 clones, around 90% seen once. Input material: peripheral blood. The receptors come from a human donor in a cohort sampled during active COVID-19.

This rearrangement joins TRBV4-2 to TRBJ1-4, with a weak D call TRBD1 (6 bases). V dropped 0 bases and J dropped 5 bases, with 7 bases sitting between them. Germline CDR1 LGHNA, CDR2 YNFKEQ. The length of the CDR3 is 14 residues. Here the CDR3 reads CASSQDGQNEKLFF. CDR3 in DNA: TGTGCCAGCAGCCAAGACGGACAGAATGAAAAACTGTTTTTT.

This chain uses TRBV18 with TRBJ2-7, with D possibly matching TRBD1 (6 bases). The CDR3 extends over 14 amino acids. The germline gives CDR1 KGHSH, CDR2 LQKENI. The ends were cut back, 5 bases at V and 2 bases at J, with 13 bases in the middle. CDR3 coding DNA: TGTGCCAGCTCAATCCGGGACAATGCCTACGAGCAGTACTTC. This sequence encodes CASSIRDNAYEQYF.

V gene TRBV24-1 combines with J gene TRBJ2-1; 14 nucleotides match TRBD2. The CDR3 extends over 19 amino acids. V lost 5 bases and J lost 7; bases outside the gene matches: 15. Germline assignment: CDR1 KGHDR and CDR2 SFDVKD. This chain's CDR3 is CATSGWTPPTSGRANEQFF. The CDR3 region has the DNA TGTGCCACCAGTGGCTGGACACCACCGACTAGCGGGAGGGCTAATGAGCAGTTCTTC.

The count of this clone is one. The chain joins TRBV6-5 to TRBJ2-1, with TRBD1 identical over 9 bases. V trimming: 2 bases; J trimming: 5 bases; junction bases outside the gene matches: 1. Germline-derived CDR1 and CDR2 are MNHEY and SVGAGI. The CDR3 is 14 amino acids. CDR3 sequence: CASSYRDRDNEQFF. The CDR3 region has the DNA TGTGCCAGCAGTTACAGGGACAGGGACAATGAGCAGTTCTTC.

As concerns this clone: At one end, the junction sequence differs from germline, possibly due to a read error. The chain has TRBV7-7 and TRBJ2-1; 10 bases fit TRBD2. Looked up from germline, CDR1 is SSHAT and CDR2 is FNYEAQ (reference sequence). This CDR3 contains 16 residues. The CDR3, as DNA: TGTGCTAGCAGCTTCGGACTAGCGGTCTCCTACAATGAGCAGTTCTTC. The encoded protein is CASSFGLAVSYNEQFF.

CDR3 in amino acids: CASSLGGGTSYNEQFF. For the CDR3, the DNA is TGTGCCAGCAGCCTAGGGGGCGGGACTTCCTACAATGAGCAGTTCTTC. V and J are TRBV11-3 and TRBJ2-1; possibly TRBD1 for D (7 bases). This CDR3 region has 16 residues. Looked up from germline, CDR1 is SGHNT and CDR2 is YENEEA. Trimming pared 5 bases from V and 1 base from J, leaving 15 bases between.

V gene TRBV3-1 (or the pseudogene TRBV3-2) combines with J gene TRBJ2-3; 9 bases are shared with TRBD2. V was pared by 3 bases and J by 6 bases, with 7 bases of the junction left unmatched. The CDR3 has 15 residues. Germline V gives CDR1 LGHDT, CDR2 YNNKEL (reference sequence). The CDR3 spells CASSQGGGAPDTQYF. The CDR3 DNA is TGTGCCAGCAGCCAGGGCGGGGGGGCCCCCGATACGCAGTATTTT.

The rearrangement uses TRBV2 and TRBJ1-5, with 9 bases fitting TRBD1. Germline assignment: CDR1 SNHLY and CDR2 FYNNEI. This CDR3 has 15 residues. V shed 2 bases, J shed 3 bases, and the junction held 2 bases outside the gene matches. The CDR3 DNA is TGTGCCAGCAGTGAAAGACAGGGGGACAATCAGCCCCAGCATTTT. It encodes CASSERQGDNQPQHF.

The CDR3 here is CASSLTDTPPENEQYF. CDR3 nucleotides: TGTGCCAGCAGCCTGACAGACACCCCCCCCGAGAACGAGCAGTACTTC. The rearrangement joins TRBV7-9 to TRBJ2-7, with D perhaps matching TRBD1 (5 bases). V shed 5 bases and J shed 5 bases, with 22 bases lying between them. The CDR3 totals 16 residues. CDR1 and CDR2 from the germline V gene are SEHNR and FQNEAQ (reference sequence).

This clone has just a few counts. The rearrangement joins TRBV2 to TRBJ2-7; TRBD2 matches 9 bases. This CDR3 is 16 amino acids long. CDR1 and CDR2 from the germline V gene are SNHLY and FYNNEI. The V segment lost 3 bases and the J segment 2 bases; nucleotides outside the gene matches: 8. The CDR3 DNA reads TGTGCCAGCAGTGACGCATCTGCTAGCGGGGCCTACGAGCAGTACTTC. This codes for CASSDASASGAYEQYF.

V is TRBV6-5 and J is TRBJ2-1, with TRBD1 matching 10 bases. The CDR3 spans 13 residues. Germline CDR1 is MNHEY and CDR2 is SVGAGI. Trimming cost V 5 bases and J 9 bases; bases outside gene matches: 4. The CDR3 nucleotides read TGTGCCAGCAGTCCGACAGGGGGCACTGAGCAGTTCTTC. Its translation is CASSPTGGTEQFF.

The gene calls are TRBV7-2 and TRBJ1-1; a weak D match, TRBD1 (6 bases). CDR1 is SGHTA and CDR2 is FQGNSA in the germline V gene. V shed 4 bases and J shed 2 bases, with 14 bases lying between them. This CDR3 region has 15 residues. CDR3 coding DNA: TGTGCCAGCAGCTCGAGGGGGGGAGTTAACACTGAAGCTTTCTTT. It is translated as CASSSRGGVNTEAFF.

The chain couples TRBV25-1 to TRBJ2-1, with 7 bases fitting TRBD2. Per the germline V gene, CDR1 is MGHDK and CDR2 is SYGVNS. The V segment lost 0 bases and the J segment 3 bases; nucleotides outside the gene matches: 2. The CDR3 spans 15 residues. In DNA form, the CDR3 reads TGTGCCAGCAGTGAATACGGCGGGAGCTACAATGAGCAGTTCTTC. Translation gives CASSEYGGSYNEQFF. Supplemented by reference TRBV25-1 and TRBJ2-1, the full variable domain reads EADIYQTPRYLVIGTGKKITLECSQTMGHDKMYWYQQDPGMELHLIHYSYGVNSTEKGDLSSESTVSRIRTEHFPLTLESARPSHTSQYLCASSEYGGSYNEQFFGPGTRLTVL.

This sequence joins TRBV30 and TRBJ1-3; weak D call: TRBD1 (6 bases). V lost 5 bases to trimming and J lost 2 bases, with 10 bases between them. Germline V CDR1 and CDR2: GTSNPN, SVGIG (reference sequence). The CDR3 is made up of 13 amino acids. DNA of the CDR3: TGTGCCTGGGAGGGGGATGCTGGAAACACCATATATTTT. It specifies CAWEGDAGNTIYF.

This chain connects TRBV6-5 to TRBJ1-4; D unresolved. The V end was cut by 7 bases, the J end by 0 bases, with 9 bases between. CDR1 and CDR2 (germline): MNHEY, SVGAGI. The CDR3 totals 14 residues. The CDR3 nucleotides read TGTGCCAGCACTTCGCGTACAACTAATGAAAAACTGTTTTTT. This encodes CASTSRTTNEKLFF.

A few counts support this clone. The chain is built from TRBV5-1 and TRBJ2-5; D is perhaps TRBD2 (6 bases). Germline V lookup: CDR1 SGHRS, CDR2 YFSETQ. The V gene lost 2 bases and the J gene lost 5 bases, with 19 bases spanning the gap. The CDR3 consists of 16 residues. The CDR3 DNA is TGCGCCAGCAGCTTATACGACGCGGGGATAGTCGAGACCCAGTACTTC. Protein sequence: CASSLYDAGIVETQYF.

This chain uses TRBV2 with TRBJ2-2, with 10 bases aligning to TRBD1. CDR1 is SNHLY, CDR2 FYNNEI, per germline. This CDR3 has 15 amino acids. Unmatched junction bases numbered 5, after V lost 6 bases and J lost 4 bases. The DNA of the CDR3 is TGTGCCAGCAGAGGACAGGGGGTGAGCACCGGGGAGCTGTTTTTT. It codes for CASRGQGVSTGELFF.

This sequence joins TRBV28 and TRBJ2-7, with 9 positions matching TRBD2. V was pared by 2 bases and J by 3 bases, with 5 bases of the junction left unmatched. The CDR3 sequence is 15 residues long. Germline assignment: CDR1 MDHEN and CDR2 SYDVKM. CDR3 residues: CASSLASGASYEQYF. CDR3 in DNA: TGTGCCAGCAGTTTAGCTAGCGGGGCAAGCTACGAGCAGTACTTC.

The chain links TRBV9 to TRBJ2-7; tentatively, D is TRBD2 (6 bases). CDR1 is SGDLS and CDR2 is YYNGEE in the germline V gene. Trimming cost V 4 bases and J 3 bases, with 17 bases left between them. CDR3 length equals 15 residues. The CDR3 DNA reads TGTGCCAGCAGCTTTAGCCGGGACTCAGGCTACGAGCAGTACTTC. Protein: CASSFSRDSGYEQYF. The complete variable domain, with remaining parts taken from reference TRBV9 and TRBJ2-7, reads DSGVTQTPKHLITATGQRVTLRCSPRSGDLSVYWYQQSLDQGLQFLIQYYNGEERAKGNILERFSAQQFPDLHSELNLSSLELGDSALYFCASSFSRDSGYEQYFGPGTRLTVT.

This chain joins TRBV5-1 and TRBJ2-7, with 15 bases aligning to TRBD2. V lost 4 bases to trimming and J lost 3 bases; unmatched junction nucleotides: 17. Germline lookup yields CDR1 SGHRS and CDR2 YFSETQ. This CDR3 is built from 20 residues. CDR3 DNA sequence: TGCGCCAGCAGCACTCGGGACACCGGGACTAGCGGGAGGAAGTACTACGAGCAGTACTTC. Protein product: CASSTRDTGTSGRKYYEQYF.

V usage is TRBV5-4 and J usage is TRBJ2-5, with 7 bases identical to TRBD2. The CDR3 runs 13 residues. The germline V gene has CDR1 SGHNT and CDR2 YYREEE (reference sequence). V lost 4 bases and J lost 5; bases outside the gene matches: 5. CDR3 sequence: CASSSGTEETQYF. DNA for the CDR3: TGTGCCAGCAGCAGCGGGACTGAGGAGACCCAGTACTTC.

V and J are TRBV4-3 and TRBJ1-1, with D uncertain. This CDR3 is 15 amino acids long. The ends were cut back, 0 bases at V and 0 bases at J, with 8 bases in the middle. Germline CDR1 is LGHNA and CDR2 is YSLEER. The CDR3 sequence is CASSQDHVLNTEAFF. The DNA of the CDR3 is TGCGCCAGCAGCCAAGATCATGTTTTGAACACTGAAGCTTTCTTT.

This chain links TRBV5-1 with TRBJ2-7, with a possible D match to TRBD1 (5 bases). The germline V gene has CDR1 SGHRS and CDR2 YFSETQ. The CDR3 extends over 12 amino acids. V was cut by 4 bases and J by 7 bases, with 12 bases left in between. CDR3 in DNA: TGCGCCAGCAGCCCCCAGGGCGGAGAGCAGTACTTC. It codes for CASSPQGGEQYF. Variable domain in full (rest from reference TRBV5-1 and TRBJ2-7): KAGVTQTPRYLIKTRGQQVTLSCSPISGHRSVSWYQQTPGQGLQFLFEYFSETQRNKGNFPGRFSGRQFSNSRSEMNVSTLELGDSALYLCASSPQGGEQYFGPGTRLTVT.